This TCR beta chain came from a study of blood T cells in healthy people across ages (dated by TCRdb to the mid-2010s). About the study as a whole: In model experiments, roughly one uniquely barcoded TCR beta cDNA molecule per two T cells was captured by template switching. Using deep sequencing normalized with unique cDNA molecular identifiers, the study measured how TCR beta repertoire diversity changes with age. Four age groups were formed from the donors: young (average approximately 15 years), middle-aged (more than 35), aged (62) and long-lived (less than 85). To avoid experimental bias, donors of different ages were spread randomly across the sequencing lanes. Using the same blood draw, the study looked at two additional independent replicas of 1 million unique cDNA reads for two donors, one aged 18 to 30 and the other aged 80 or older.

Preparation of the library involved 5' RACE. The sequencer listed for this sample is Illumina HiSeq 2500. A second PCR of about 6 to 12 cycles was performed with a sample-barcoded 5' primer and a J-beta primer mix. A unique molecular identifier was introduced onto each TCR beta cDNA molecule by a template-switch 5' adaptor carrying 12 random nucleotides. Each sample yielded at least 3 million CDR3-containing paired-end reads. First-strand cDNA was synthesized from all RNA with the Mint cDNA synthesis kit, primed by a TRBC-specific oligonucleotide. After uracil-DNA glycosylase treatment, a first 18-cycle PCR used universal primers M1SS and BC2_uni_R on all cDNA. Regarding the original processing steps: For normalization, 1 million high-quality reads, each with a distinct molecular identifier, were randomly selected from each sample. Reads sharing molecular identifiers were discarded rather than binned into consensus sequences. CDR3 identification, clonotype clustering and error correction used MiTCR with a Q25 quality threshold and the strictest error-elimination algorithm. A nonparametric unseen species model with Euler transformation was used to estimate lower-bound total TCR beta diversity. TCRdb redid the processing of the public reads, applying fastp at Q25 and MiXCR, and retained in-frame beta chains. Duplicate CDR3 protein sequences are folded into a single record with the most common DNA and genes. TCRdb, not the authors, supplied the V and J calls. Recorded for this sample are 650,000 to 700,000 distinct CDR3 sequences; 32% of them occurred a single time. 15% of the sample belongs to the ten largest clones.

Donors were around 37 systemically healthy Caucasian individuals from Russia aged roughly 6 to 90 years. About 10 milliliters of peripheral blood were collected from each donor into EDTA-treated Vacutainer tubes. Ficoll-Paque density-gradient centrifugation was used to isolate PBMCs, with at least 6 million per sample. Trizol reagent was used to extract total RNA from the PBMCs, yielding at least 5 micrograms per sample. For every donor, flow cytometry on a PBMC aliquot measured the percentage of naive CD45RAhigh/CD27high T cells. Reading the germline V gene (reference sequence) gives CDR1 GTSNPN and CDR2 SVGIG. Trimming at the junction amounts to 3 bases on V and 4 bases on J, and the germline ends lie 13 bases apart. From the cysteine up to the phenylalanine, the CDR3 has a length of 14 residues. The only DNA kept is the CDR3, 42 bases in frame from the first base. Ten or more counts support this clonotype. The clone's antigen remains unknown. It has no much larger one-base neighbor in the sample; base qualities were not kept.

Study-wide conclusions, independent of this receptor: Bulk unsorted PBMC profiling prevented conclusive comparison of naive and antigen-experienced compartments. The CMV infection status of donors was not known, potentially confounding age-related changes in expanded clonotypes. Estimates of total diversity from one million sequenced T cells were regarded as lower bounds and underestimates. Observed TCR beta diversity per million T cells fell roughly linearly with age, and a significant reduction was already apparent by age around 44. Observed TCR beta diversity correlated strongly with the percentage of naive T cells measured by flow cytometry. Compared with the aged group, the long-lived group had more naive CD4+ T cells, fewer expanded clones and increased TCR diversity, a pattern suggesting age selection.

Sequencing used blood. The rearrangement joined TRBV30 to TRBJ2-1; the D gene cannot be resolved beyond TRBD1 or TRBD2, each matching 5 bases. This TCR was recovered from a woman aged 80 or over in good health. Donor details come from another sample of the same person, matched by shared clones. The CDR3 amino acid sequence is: CAWSATWGYNEQFF. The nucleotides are TGTGCCTGGAGCGCCACGTGGGGGTACAATGAGCAGTTCTTC.